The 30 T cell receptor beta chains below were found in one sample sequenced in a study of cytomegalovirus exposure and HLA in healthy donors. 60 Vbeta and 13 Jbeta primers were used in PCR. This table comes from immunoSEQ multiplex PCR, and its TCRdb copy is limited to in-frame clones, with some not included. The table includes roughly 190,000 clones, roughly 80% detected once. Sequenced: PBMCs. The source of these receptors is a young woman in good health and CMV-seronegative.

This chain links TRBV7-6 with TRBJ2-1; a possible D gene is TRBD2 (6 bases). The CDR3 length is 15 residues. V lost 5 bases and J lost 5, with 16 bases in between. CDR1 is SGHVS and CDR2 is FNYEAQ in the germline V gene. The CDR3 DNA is TGTGCCAGCAGCCGCGGGGTACGACTGAACAATGAGCAGTTCTTC. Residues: CASSRGVRLNNEQFF.

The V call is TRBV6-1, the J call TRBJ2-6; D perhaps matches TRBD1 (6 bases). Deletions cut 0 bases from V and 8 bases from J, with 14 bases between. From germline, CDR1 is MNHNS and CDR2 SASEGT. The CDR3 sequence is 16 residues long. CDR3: CASSEAPTGLSNVLTF. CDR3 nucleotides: TGTGCCAGCAGTGAAGCGCCGACAGGCTTGTCCAACGTCCTGACTTTC.

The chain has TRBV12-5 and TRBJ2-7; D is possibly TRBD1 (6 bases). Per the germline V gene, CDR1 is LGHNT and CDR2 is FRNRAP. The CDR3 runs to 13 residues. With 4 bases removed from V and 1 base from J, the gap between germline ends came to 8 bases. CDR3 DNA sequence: TGTGCTAGTGGTTCGGACAGTTCCTACGAGCAGTACTTC. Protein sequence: CASGSDSSYEQYF.

CDR3 residues: CASSFRGGLVGHEQFF. The DNA for the CDR3 is TGTGCCAGCAGCTTCCGGGGGGGGCTAGTCGGCCATGAGCAGTTCTTC. V is TRBV5-4 and J is TRBJ2-1; 8 positions match TRBD2. Unmatched junction bases numbered 12, after V lost 2 bases and J lost 8 bases. Germline lookup yields CDR1 SGHNT and CDR2 YYREEE (reference sequence). The CDR3 covers 16 residues. The entire variable domain, with the rest obtained from reference TRBV5-4 and TRBJ2-1, is as follows: ETGVTQSPTHLIKTRGQQVTLRCSSQSGHNTVSWYQQALGQGPQFIFQYYREEENGRGNFPPRFSGLQFPNYSSELNVNALELDDSALYLCASSFRGGLVGHEQFFGPGTRLTVL.

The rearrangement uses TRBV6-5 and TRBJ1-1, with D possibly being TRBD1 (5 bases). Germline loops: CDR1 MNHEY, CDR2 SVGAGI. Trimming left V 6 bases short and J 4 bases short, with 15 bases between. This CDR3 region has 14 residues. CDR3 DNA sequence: TGTGCCAGCAGCCCCTTACGGGGGGGCACTGAAGCTTTCTTT. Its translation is CASSPLRGGTEAFF.

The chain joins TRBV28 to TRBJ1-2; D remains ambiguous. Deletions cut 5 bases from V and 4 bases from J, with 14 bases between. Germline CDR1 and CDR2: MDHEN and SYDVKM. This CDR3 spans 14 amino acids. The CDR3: CASSPPSVGYGYTF. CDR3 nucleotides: TGTGCCAGCAGTCCCCCTAGCGTTGGCTATGGCTACACCTTC.

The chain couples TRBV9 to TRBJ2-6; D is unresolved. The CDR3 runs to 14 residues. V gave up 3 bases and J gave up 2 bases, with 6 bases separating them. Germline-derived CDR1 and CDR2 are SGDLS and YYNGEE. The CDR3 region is CASSAQAGANVLTF. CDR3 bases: TGTGCCAGCAGCGCCCAGGCTGGGGCCAACGTCCTGACTTTC.

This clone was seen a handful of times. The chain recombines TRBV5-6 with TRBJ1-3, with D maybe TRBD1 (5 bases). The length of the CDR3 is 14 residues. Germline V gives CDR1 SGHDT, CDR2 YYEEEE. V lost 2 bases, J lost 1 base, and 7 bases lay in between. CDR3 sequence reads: CASSFGGSGNTIYF. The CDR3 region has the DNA TGTGCCAGCAGCTTCGGGGGATCTGGAAACACCATATATTTT.

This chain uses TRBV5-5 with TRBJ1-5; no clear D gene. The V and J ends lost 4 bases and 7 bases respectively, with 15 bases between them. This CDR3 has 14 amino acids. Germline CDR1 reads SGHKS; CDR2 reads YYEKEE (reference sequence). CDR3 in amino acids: CASSPDRERQPQHF. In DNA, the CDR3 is TGTGCCAGCAGCCCCGACCGGGAAAGACAGCCCCAGCATTTT.

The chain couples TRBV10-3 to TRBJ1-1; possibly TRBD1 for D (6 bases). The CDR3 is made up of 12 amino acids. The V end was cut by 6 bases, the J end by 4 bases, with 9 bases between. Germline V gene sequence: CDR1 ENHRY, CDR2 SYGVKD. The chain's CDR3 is CAISRGGTEAFF. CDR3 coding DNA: TGTGCCATCAGCAGGGGTGGCACTGAAGCTTTCTTT.

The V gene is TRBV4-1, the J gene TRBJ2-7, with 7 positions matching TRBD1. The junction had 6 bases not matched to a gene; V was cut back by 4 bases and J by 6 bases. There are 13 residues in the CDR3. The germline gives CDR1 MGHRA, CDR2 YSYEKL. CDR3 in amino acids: CASSLGQVGEQYF. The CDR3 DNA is TGCGCCAGCAGCCTTGGACAGGTGGGCGAGCAGTACTTC.

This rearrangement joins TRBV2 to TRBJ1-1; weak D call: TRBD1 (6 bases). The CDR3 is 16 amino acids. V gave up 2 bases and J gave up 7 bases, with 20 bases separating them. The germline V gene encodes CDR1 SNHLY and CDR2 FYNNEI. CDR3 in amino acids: CASSEYRVESGIEAFF. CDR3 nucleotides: TGTGCCAGCAGTGAATACAGGGTGGAGTCTGGCATTGAAGCTTTCTTT. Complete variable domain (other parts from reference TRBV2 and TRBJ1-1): EPEVTQTPSHQVTQMGQEVILRCVPISNHLYFYWYRQILGQKVEFLVSFYNNEISEKSEIFDDQFSVERPDGSNFTLKIRSTKLEDSAMYFCASSEYRVESGIEAFFGQGTRLTVV.

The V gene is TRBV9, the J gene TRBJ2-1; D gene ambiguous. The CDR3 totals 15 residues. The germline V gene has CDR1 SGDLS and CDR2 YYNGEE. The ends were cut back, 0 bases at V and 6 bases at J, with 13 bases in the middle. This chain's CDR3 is CASSVEVARVNEQFF. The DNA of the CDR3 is TGTGCCAGCAGCGTAGAAGTAGCTCGGGTCAATGAGCAGTTCTTC. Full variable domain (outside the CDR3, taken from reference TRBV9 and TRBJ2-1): DSGVTQTPKHLITATGQRVTLRCSPRSGDLSVYWYQQSLDQGLQFLIQYYNGEERAKGNILERFSAQQFPDLHSELNLSSLELGDSALYFCASSVEVARVNEQFFGPGTRLTVL.

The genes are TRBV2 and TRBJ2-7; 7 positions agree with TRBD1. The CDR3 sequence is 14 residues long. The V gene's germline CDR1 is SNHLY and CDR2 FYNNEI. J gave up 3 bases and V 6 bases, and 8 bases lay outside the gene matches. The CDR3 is CASSQGQQHYEQYF. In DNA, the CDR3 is TGTGCCAGCAGCCAGGGACAGCAACACTACGAGCAGTACTTC.

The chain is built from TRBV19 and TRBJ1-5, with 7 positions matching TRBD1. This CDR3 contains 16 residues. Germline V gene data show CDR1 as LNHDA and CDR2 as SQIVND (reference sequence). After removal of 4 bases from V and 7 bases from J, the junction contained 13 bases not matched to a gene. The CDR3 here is CASSTHREGARQPQHF. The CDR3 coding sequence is TGTGCCAGTAGTACCCATCGGGAGGGGGCAAGACAGCCCCAGCATTTT.

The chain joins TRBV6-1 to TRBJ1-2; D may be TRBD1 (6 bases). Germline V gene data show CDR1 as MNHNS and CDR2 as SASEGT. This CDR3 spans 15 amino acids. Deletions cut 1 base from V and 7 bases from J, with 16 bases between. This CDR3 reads CASSEEAGARGGYTF. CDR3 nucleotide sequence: TGTGCCAGCAGTGAAGAGGCAGGGGCTAGGGGTGGCTACACCTTC.

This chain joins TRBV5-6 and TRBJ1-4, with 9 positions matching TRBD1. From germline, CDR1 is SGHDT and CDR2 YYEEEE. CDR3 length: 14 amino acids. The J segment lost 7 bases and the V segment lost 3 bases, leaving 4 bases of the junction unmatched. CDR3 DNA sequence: TGTGCCAGCAGCTGGGGACAGGGAGGTGAAAAACTGTTTTTT. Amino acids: CASSWGQGGEKLFF.

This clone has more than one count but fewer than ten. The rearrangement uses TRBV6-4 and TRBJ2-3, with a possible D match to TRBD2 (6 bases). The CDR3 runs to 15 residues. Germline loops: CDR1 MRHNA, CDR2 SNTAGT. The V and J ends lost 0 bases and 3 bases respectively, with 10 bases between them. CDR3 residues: CASSDSGLITDTQYF. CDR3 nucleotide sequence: TGTGCCAGCAGTGACTCGGGACTGATAACAGATACGCAGTATTTT.

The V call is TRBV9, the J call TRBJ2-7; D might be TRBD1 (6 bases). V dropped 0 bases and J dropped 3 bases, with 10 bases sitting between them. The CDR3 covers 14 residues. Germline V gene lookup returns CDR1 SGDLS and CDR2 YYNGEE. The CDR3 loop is CASSVDGRGYEQYF. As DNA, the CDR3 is TGTGCCAGCAGCGTAGATGGCAGGGGCTACGAGCAGTACTTC.

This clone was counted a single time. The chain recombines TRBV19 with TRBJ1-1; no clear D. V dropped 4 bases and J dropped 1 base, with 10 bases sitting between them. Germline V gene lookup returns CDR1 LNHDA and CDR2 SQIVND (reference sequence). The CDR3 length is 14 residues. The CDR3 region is CASSSQVPNTEAFF. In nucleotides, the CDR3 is TGTGCCAGTAGTAGCCAGGTACCGAACACTGAAGCTTTCTTT.

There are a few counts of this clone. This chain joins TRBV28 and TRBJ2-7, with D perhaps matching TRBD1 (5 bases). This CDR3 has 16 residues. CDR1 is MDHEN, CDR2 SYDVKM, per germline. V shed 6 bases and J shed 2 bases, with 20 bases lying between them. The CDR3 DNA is TGTGCCAGCAGCCTAACTCCCTGGGGCAATACCTACGAGCAGTACTTC. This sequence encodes CASSLTPWGNTYEQYF.

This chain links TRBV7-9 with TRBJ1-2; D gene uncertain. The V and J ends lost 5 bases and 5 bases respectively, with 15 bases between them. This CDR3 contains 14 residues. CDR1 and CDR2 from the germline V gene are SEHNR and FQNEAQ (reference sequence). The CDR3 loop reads CASSPRGGRYGYTF. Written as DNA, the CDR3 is TGTGCCAGCAGCCCCCGTGGAGGGAGGTATGGCTACACCTTC. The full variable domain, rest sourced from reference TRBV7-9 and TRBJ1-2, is DTGVSQNPRHKITKRGQNVTFRCDPISEHNRLYWYRQTLGQGPEFLTYFQNEAQLEKSRLLSDRFSAERPKGSFSTLEIQRTEQGDSAMYLCASSPRGGRYGYTFGSGTRLTVV.

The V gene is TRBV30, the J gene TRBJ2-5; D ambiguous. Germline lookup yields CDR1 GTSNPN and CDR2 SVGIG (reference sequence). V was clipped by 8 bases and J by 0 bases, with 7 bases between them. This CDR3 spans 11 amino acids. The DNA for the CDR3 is TGTGCCGGCCGGGACCAAGAGACCCAGTACTTC. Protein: CAGRDQETQYF.

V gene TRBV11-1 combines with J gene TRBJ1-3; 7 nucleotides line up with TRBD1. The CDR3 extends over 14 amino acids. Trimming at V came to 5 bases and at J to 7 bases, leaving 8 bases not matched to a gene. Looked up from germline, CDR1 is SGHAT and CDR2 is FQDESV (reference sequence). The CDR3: CASSRSDRRNTIYF. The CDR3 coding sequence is TGTGCCAGCAGCCGCTCGGACAGGAGGAACACCATATATTTT.

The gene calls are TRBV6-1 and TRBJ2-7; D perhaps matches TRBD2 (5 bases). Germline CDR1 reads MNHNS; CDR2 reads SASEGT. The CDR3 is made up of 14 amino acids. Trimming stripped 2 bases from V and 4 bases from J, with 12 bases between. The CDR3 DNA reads TGTGCCAGCAGTGAAAGTGGAGGACTTTACGAGCAGTACTTC. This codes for CASSESGGLYEQYF.

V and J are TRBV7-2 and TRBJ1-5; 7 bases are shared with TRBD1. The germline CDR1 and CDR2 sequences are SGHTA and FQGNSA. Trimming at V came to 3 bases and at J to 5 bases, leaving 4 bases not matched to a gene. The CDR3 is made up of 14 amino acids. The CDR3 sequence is CASSLTGKDQPQHF. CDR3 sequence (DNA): TGTGCCAGCAGCTTGACAGGGAAGGATCAGCCCCAGCATTTT.

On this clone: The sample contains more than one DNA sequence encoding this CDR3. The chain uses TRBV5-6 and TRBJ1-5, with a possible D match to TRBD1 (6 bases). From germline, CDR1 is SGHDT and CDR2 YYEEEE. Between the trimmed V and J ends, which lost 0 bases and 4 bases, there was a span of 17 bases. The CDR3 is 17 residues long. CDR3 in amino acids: CASSLATGNEGNQPQHF. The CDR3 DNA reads TGTGCCAGCAGCTTGGCCACAGGGAACGAGGGGAATCAGCCCCAGCATTTT.

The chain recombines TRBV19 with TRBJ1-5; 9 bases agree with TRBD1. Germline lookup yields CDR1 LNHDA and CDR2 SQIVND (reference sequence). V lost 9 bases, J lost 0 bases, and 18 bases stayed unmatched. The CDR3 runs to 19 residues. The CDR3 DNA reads TGTGCCAGCGCCTCTATCCCGGGACAGGGACCGTATAGCAATCAGCCCCAGCATTTT. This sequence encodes CASASIPGQGPYSNQPQHF. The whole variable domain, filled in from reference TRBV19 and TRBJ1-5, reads DGGITQSPKYLFRKEGQNVTLSCEQNLNHDAMYWYRQDPGQGLRLIYYSQIVNDFQKGDIAEGYSVSREKKESFPLTVTSAQKNPTAFYLCASASIPGQGPYSNQPQHFGDGTRLSIL.

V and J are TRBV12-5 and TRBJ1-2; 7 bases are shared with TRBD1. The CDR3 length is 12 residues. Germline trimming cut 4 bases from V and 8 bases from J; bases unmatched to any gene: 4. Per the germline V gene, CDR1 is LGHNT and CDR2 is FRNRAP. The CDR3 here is CASGSTGKGYTF. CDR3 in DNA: TGTGCTAGTGGTTCGACAGGGAAAGGCTACACCTTC.

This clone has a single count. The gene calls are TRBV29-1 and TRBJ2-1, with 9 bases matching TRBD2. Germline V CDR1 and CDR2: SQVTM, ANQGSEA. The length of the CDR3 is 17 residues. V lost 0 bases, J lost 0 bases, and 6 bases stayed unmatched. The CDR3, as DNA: TGCAGCGTTGAAGAGGGGCTAGCGGGGTACTCCTACAATGAGCAGTTCTTC. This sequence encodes CSVEEGLAGYSYNEQFF.